Following are 9 T cell receptor beta chains from one sample sequenced in a study of blood T cell repertoires in COVID-19. Here immunoSEQ multiplex PCR was the method, and the copy in TCRdb shows in-frame clones only, minus some. Of over 60,000 clones detected, about nine tenths appear once; the ten largest clones hold under 0.6%. The sequenced material came from peripheral blood. These receptors were obtained from a man aged 50-59 years with COVID-19, enrolled during active disease.

In its sample, this clone was seen once. The chain carries TRBV19 and TRBJ2-5, with 10 bases lining up with TRBD2. Per germline, CDR1 LNHDA and CDR2 SQIVND (reference sequence). The CDR3 runs to 15 residues. The J segment lost 3 bases and the V segment lost 1 base, leaving 2 bases of the junction unmatched. CDR3 region: CASSIASGSEETQYF. CDR3 sequence (DNA): TGTGCCAGTAGTATAGCTAGCGGGAGCGAAGAGACCCAGTACTTC.

The chain combines TRBV5-1 with TRBJ2-5, with D tentatively TRBD1 (5 bases). CDR1 is SGHRS, CDR2 YFSETQ, per germline. The V gene lost 0 bases and the J gene lost 5 bases, with 17 bases spanning the gap. This CDR3 spans 16 amino acids. The CDR3 here is CASSLGALSRGETQYF. In nucleotides, the CDR3 is TGCGCCAGCAGCTTGGGGGCCCTATCTAGGGGCGAGACCCAGTACTTC.

This chain connects TRBV7-2 to TRBJ1-5; no firm D call. The CDR3 is made up of 12 amino acids. From germline, CDR1 is SGHTA and CDR2 FQGNSA. Trimming removed 4 bases from V and 4 bases from J, with 5 bases in between. Here the CDR3 reads CASSSLNQPQHF. The CDR3 region has the DNA TGTGCCAGCAGCTCTCTTAATCAGCCCCAGCATTTT. The variable domain in full, completed from reference TRBV7-2 and TRBJ1-5, reads GAGVSQSPSNKVTEKGKDVELRCDPISGHTALYWYRQSLGQGLEFLIYFQGNSAPDKSGLPSDRFSAERTGGSVSTLTIQRTQQEDSAVYLCASSSLNQPQHFGDGTRLSIL.

The rearrangement joins TRBV6-6 to TRBJ1-6; D might be TRBD1 (6 bases). The V end was cut by 6 bases, the J end by 9 bases, with 15 bases between. Germline V lookup: CDR1 MNHNY, CDR2 SVGAGI (reference sequence). This CDR3 is built from 14 residues. CDR3 residues: CASSLRDIGSPLHF. The CDR3 DNA reads TGTGCCAGCAGCCTCCGGGACATCGGTTCACCCCTCCACTTT.

The chain uses TRBV28 and TRBJ1-2; D possibly corresponds to TRBD1 (5 bases). Germline V gene data show CDR1 as MDHEN and CDR2 as SYDVKM. V was trimmed by 5 bases and J by 4 bases, leaving 20 bases between them. There are 16 residues in the CDR3. Written as DNA, the CDR3 is TGTGCCAGCAGTAGTACAGACCTGCAAGGGGTCTATGGCTACACCTTC. It is translated as CASSSTDLQGVYGYTF.

The chain is built from TRBV28 and TRBJ1-1; D may be TRBD1 (5 bases). V gave up 6 bases and J gave up 2 bases, with 16 bases separating them. The CDR3 spans 15 residues. Germline CDR1 and CDR2: MDHEN and SYDVKM. The CDR3, as DNA: TGTGCCAGCAGCGGAGGGGCTTGGGTTAACACTGAAGCTTTCTTT. It translates to CASSGGAWVNTEAFF.

This chain joins TRBV27 and TRBJ2-7, with 10 positions matching TRBD1. CDR3 size: 13 residues. Per the germline V gene, CDR1 is MNHEY and CDR2 is SMNVEV (reference sequence). With V trimmed by 8 bases and J by 0 bases, 1 base remained unmatched. CDR3 region: CASRDRGSYEQYF. The CDR3 coding sequence is TGTGCCAGCCGGGACAGGGGCTCCTACGAGCAGTACTTC.

The chain recombines TRBV7-2 with TRBJ1-3; D unresolved. Trimming shortened V by 5 bases and J by 0 bases, and 14 bases separated the two germline ends. The V gene's germline CDR1 is SGHTA and CDR2 FQGNSA. This CDR3 contains 16 residues. CDR3 sequence: CASSPLGGLSGNTIYF. The CDR3 region has the DNA TGTGCCAGCAGCCCATTAGGTGGGCTCTCTGGAAACACCATATATTTT. The whole variable domain, remainder taken from reference TRBV7-2 and TRBJ1-3, is GAGVSQSPSNKVTEKGKDVELRCDPISGHTALYWYRQSLGQGLEFLIYFQGNSAPDKSGLPSDRFSAERTGGSVSTLTIQRTQQEDSAVYLCASSPLGGLSGNTIYFGEGSWLTVV.

The chain is built from TRBV11-2 and TRBJ1-2; maybe TRBD1 (5 bases). Germline V lookup: CDR1 SGHAT, CDR2 FQNNGV. CDR3 length: 13 amino acids. Trimming stripped 5 bases from V and 1 base from J, with 8 bases between. CDR3 in DNA: TGTGCCAGCAGCCCGACAGATAACTATGGCTACACCTTC. Translation: CASSPTDNYGYTF. The full variable domain, its missing parts supplied by reference TRBV11-2 and TRBJ1-2, is EAGVAQSPRYKIIEKRQSVAFWCNPISGHATLYWYQQILGQGPKLLIQFQNNGVVDDSQLPKDRFSAERLKGVDSTLKIQPAKLEDSAVYLCASSPTDNYGYTFGSGTRLTVV.